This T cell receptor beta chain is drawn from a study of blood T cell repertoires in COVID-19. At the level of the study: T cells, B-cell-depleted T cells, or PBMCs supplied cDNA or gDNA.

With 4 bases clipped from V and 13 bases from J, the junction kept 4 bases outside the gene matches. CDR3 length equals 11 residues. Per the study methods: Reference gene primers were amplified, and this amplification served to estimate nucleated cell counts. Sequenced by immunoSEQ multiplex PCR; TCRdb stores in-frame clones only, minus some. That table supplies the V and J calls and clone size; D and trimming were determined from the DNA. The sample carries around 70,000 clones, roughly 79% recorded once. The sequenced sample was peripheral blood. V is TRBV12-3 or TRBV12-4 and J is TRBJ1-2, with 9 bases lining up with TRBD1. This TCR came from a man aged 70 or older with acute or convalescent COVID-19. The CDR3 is CASSSDRGPTF. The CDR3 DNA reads TGTGCCAGCAGTTCGGACAGGGGCCCCACCTTC.